Below, one TCR beta chain is given with its context. The antigen remains undetermined. This CDR3 spans 15 amino acids. Trimming removed 4 bases from V and 7 bases from J, with 14 bases in between. Germline CDR1 and CDR2: MNHEY and SVGAGI. Isolated RNA was reverse transcribed into cDNA used as the sequencing template. Sequencing was performed with immunoSEQ multiplex PCR; in TCRdb, only in-frame clones are kept and a portion is missing. The sample consists of 150,000 or so clones, roughly 50% of them appearing once. This sample was included in a study of CD8+ T cells in alopecia areata. At the level of the study: Tofacitinib treatment spanned 6 to 18 months, with 6 months off drug afterward. Findings of the study overall: It was observed that many expanded lesional clones persisted in scalp and blood during tofacitinib.

The treatment: oral pan-JAK inhibitor, 5-10 mg twice daily. This receptor was identified in a human donor with alopecia areata. The specimen comprised CD4+ T cells sorted from blood, sampled at week 56, from a patient treated with tofacitinib. V is TRBV6-5 and J is TRBJ1-6; a possible D gene is TRBD1 (5 bases). CDR3 coding DNA: TGTGCCAGCAGTTGGGAGGGACGGGGAAATTCACCCCTCCACTTT. The encoded protein is CASSWEGRGNSPLHF.